Listed here are 10 T cell receptor beta chains from one sample, sequenced in a study of blood T cell repertoires in COVID-19. Only in-frame clones appear in the TCRdb table, and some are missing; sequencing was by immunoSEQ multiplex PCR. The sample includes approximately 350,000 clones, roughly 86% of them seen just once. The sample taken for sequencing was peripheral blood. The receptors stem from a woman between 70 and 85 years old with COVID-19, enrolled during active disease.

The chain combines TRBV7-9 with TRBJ2-7; D is undetermined. The V gene's germline CDR1 is SEHNR and CDR2 FQNEAQ (reference sequence). Trimming stripped 5 bases from V and 2 bases from J, with 4 bases between. The CDR3 is 11 amino acids. The CDR3 DNA sequence: TGTGCCAGCAGCCGGGCCTACGAGCAGTACTTC. This encodes CASSRAYEQYF.

In regard to this clone: The same CDR3 also results from other DNA sequences found in this sample. V usage is TRBV5-1 and J usage is TRBJ1-6; D not resolved. CDR3 size: 14 residues. Germline CDR1 and CDR2: SGHRS and YFSETQ. V lost 0 bases and J 5 bases, leaving 6 bases between the germline ends. The CDR3 DNA reads TGCGCCAGCAGCTTGGGTGGAGATAATTCACCCCTCCACTTT. It yields the protein CASSLGGDNSPLHF.

This clone was recorded once. The chain combines TRBV18 with TRBJ1-4, with D unresolved. Germline lookup yields CDR1 KGHSH and CDR2 LQKENI. This CDR3 has 12 amino acids. V lost 5 bases and J 5 bases, leaving 6 bases between the germline ends. The CDR3 coding sequence is TGTGCCAGCTCATCCCGGAATGAAAAACTGTTTTTT. Translating gives CASSSRNEKLFF.

The chain is built from TRBV5-6 and TRBJ2-5; TRBD2 matches at 9 bases. The CDR3 covers 16 residues. The V segment lost 3 bases and the J segment 3 bases; nucleotides outside the gene matches: 9. Looked up from germline, CDR1 is SGHDT and CDR2 is YYEEEE. The CDR3 DNA follows: TGTGCCAGCAGCTCATCTAGCGGGGTCGGAGAAGAGACCCAGTACTTC. Protein sequence: CASSSSSGVGEETQYF.

This clone was observed a single time. The genes are TRBV5-1 and TRBJ2-7; 10 nucleotides line up with TRBD2. The ends lost 0 bases at V and 5 bases at J; junction bases unmatched: 5. The germline CDR1 and CDR2 sequences are SGHRS and YFSETQ. This CDR3 is built from 15 residues. The CDR3 nucleotides read TGCGCCAGCAGCTTGGTAAGCGGGGGGGCCGACGAGCAGTACTTC. The encoded protein is CASSLVSGGADEQYF.

The V call is TRBV2, the J call TRBJ1-3; a possible D gene is TRBD1 (6 bases). V dropped 6 bases and J dropped 3 bases, with 18 bases sitting between them. The CDR3 length is 16 residues. Germline loops: CDR1 SNHLY, CDR2 FYNNEI. CDR3: CASSVNRAGNGNTIYF. Here the CDR3 DNA reads TGTGCCAGCAGCGTAAACAGGGCTGGGAATGGAAACACCATATATTTT.

A few counts support this clone. The chain recombines TRBV5-1 with TRBJ1-2, with D unclear. Germline values: CDR1 SGHRS, CDR2 YFSETQ. This CDR3 spans 13 amino acids. The germline V and J ends were trimmed by 1 base and 6 bases, with 10 bases remaining between them. The chain's CDR3 is CASSLQTQNGYTF. As DNA, the CDR3 is TGCGCCAGCAGCTTGCAGACACAGAATGGCTACACCTTC.

The V gene is TRBV29-1, the J gene TRBJ2-2; tentatively, D is TRBD1 (5 bases). V lost 7 bases and J 4 bases, leaving 13 bases between the germline ends. The length of the CDR3 is 13 residues. Germline CDR1 is SQVTM and CDR2 is ANQGSEA. The CDR3 region is CSALTGRTGELFF. DNA of the CDR3: TGCAGCGCTCTCACAGGTCGCACCGGGGAGCTGTTTTTT.

This clone appeared once. The chain employs TRBV18 and TRBJ2-5; D not resolved. CDR1 is KGHSH, CDR2 LQKENI, per germline. V was clipped by 5 bases and J by 1 base, with 8 bases between them. This CDR3 comprises 13 residues. The CDR3 loop reads CASSVTSQETQYF. In nucleotides, the CDR3 is TGTGCCAGCTCAGTGACATCCCAAGAGACCCAGTACTTC.

The chain joins TRBV7-2 to TRBJ2-7; possibly TRBD1 for D (6 bases). The CDR3 extends over 13 amino acids. Germline V gene lookup returns CDR1 SGHTA and CDR2 FQGNSA. V lost 4 bases, J lost 3 bases, and 10 bases lay in between. CDR3 nucleotides: TGTGCCAGCAGCTCCCAGGGGTTCTACGAGCAGTACTTC. This sequence encodes CASSSQGFYEQYF.